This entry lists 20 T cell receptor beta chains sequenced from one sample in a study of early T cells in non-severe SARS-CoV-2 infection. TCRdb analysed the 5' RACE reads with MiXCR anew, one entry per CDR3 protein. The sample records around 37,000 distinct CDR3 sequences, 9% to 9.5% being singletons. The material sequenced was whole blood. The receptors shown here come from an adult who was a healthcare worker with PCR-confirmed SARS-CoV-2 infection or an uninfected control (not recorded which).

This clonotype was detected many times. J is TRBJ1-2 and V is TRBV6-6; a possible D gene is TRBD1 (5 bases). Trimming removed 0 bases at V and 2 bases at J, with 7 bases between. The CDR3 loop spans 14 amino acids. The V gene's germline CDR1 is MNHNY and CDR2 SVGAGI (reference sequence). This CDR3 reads CASSYSKGNYGYTF. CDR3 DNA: TGTGCCAGCAGTTACTCGAAGGGGAACTATGGCTACACCTTC.

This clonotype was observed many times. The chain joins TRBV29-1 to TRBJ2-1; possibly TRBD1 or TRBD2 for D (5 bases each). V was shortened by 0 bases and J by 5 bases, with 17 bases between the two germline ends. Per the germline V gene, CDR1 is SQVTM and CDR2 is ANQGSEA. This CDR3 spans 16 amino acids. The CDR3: CSVEDPEGLGHNEQFF. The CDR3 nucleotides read TGCAGCGTTGAAGATCCCGAGGGTTTGGGGCACAATGAGCAGTTCTTC.

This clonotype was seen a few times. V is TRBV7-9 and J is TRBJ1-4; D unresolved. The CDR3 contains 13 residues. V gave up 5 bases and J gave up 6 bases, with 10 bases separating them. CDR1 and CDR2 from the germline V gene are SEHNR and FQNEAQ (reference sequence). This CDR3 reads CASSTDWDEKLFF. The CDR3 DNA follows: TGTGCCAGCAGCACCGACTGGGATGAAAAACTGTTTTTT.

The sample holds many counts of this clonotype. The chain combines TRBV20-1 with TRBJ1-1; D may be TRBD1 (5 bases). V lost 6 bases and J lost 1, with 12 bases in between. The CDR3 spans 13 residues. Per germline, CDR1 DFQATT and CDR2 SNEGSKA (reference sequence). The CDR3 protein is CSARGTANTEAFF. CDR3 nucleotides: TGCAGTGCCCGAGGGACGGCGAACACTGAAGCTTTCTTT.

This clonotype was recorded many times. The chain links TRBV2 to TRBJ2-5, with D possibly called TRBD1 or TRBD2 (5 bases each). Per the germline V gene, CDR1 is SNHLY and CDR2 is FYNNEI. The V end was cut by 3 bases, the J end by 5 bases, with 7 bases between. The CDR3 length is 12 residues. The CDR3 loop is CASSDWGETQYF. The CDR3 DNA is TGTGCCAGCAGTGATTGGGGGGAGACCCAGTACTTC.

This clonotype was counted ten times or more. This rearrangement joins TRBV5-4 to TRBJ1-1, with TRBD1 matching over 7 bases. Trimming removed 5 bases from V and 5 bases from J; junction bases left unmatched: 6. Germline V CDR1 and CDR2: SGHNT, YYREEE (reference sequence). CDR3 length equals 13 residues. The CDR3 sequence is CASSPGGGTEAFF. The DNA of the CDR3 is TGTGCCAGCAGTCCAGGGGGAGGGACTGAAGCTTTCTTT.

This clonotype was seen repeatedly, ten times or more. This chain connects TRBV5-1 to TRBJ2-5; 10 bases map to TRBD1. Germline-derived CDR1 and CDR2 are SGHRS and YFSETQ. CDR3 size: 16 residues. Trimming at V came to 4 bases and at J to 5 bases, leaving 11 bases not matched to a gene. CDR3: CASSQRPGTGVETQYF. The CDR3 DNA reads TGCGCCAGCAGCCAACGACCCGGGACAGGGGTGGAGACCCAGTACTTC.

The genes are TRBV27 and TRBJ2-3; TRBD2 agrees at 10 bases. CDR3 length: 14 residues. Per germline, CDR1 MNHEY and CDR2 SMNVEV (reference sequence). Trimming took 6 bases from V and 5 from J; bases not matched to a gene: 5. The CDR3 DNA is TGTGCCAGCAGGAGCGGGGGGGGTATAGATACGCAGTATTTT. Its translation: CASRSGGGIDTQYF.

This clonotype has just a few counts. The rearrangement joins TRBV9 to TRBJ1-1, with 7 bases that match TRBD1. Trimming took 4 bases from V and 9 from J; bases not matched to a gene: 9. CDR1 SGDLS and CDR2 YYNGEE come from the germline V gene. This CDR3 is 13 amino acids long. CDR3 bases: TGTGCCAGCAGCCCCCTGGTACAGGGGAAAGCTTTCTTT. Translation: CASSPLVQGKAFF.

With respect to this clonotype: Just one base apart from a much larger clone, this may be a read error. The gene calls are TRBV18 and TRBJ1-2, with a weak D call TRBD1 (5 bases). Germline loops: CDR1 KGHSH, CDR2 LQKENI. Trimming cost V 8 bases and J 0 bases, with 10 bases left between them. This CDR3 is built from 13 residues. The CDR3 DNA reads TGTGCCAGCCCACAGGACGCTAACTATGGCTACACCTTC. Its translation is CASPQDANYGYTF. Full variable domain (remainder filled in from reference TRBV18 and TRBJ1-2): NAGVMQNPRHLVRRRGQEARLRCSPMKGHSHVYWYRQLPEEGLKFMVYLQKENIIDESGMPKERFSAEFPKEGPSILRIQQVVRGDSAAYFCASPQDANYGYTFGSGTRLTVV.

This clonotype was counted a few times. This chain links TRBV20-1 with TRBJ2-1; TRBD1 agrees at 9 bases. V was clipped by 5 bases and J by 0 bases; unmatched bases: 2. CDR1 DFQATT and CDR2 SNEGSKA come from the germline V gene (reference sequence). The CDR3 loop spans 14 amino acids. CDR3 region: CSAGQGSSYNEQFF. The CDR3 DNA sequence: TGCAGTGCTGGACAGGGGAGCTCCTACAATGAGCAGTTCTTC.

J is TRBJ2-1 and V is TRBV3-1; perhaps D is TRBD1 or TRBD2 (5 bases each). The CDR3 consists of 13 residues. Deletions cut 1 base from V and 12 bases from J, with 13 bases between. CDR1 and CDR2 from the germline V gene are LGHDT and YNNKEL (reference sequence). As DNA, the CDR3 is TGTGCCAGCAGCCAAGCTGTAGGTGGGGGGCAGTTCTTC. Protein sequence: CASSQAVGGGQFF.

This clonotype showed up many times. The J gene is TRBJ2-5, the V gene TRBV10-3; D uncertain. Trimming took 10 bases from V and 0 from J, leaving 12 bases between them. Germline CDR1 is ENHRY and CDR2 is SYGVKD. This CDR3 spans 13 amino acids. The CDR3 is CATQTENQETQYF. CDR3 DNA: TGTGCCACCCAGACGGAAAACCAAGAGACCCAGTACTTC.

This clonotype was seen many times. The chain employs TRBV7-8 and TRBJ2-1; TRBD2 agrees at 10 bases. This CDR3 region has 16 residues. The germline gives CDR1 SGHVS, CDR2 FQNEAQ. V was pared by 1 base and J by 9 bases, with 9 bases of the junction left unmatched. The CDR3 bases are TGTGCCAGCAGCTTAGAGTTTGGGACTAGCGACGGTGAGCAGTTCTTC. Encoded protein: CASSLEFGTSDGEQFF.

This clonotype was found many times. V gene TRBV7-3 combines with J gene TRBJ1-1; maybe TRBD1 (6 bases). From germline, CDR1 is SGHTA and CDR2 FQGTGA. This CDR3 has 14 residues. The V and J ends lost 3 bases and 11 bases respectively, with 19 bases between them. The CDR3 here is CASSFVRAQGAAFF. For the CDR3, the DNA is TGTGCCAGCAGCTTTGTCAGAGCACAGGGTGCTGCTTTCTTT. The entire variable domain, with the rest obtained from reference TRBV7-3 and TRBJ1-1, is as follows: GAGVSQTPSNKVTEKGKYVELRCDPISGHTALYWYRQSLGQGPEFLIYFQGTGAADDSGLPNDRFFAVRPEGSVSTLKIQRTERGDSAVYLCASSFVRAQGAAFFGQGTRLTVV.

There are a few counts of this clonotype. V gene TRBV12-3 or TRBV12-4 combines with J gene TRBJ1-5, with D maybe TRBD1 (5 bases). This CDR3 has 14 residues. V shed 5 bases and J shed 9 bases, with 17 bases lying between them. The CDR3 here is CASSKHLQGRPQHF. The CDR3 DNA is TGTGCCAGCAGTAAGCACCTCCAGGGTCGGCCCCAGCATTTT.

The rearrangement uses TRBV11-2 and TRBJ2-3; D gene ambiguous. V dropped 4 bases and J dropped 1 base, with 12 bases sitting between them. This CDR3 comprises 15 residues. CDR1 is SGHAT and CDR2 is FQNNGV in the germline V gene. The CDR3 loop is CASSYWGSRTDTQYF. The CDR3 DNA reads TGTGCCAGCAGCTATTGGGGAAGCCGCACAGATACGCAGTATTTT.

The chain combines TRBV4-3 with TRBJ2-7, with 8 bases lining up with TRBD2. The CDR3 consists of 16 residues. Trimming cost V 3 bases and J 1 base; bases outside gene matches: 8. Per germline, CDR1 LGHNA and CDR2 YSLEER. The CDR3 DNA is TGCGCCAGCAGCCAGGGGTCGGGGGGGACTTCCTACGAGCAGTACTTC. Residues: CASSQGSGGTSYEQYF.

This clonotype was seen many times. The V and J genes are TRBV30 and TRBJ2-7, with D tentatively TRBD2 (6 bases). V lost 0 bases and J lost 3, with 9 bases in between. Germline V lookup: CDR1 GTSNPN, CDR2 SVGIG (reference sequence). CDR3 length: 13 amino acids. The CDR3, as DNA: TGTGCCTGGAGTGTATACGGGGGCTACGAGCAGTACTTC. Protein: CAWSVYGGYEQYF.

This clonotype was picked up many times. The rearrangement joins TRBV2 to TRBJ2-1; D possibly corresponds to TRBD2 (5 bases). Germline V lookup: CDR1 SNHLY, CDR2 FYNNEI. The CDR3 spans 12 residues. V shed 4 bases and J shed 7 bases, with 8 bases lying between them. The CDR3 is CASSVEGNEQFF. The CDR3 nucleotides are TGTGCCAGCAGTGTTGAGGGAAATGAGCAGTTCTTC.